This TCR beta chain comes out of a study of blood T cell repertoires in COVID-19. Original methodology: Amplification with reference gene primers provided the estimates of nucleated cell counts. Repertoires were generated with immunoSEQ multiplex PCR, while TCRdb's copy carries only in-frame clones and drops some. V and J calls plus clone size are reproduced from that table; the DNA served to infer D and trimming. This sample has 200,000 to 300,000 clones, with 84% found just once. This CDR3 contains 15 residues. The V segment lost 5 bases and the J segment 5 bases; nucleotides outside the gene matches: 5. Germline V gene sequence: CDR1 SEHNR, CDR2 FQNEAQ (reference sequence). This clone was detected a few times.

The TCR comes from a man aged 60 to 75 with acute or convalescent COVID-19. The specimen was peripheral blood. The gene calls are TRBV7-9 and TRBJ1-5; 11 nucleotides align to TRBD1. The CDR3, as DNA: TGTGCCAGCAGCCCCGGGACAGGGGGAGATCAGCCCCAGCATTTT. This gives the protein CASSPGTGGDQPQHF.